This TCR beta chain was recovered during a study of human T cells and chemical hapten exposure. Study at large: Cases of alopecia areata, totalis or universalis occurred in a predominantly female patient group. The study's findings and limits: Significantly more large CDR3 similarity clusters were formed by expanded TCRs than by controls. Counts of expanded TCRs at PT1 were positively correlated with patch test score.

Per the authors' pipeline: Across samples, TCR counts had a median of about 92,000 and ranged from about 23,224 to 690,600. TCRdb re-analysed the RACE reads in MiXCR, keeping a single row per CDR3 protein. V and J calls and clone size were set by TCRdb, not the authors. Seen here are 85,000 to 100,000 distinct CDR3 sequences, 25% to 35% observed once, and the top ten hold approximately 10%. Described time point: patch test 3, about 24 weeks after DPC sensitization. The sample's treatment: therapeutic diphenylcyclopropenone sensitization with weekly scalp DPC. In regard to this clonotype: What it binds is unknown.

This sequence originates from a middle-aged man with alopecia areata. Some clones in this sample may be carry-over from other donors' samples. Material: whole blood, obtained in connection with sensitization to the hapten diphenylcyclopropenone (DPC).

This CDR3 reads CASSPPHNEQFF. For the CDR3, the DNA is TGTGCCAGCAGTCCCCCCCACAATGAGCAGTTCTTC. V and J are TRBV28 and TRBJ2-1, with D unresolved. The V gene's germline CDR1 is MDHEN and CDR2 SYDVKM. This CDR3 spans 12 amino acids. Trimming cost V 5 bases and J 5 bases, with 7 bases left between them.